Listed here are 18 T cell receptor beta chains from one sample, sequenced in a study of blood T cell repertoires in COVID-19. Profiling relied on immunoSEQ multiplex PCR, and the TCRdb table lists in-frame clones only, not all of them. The data contain more than 95,000 clones, about 79% of them singletons. The source material was peripheral blood. The receptors stem from a woman older than 75 with active or convalescent COVID-19.

The rearrangement joins TRBV28 to TRBJ1-1; maybe TRBD1 (6 bases). From germline, CDR1 is MDHEN and CDR2 SYDVKM. This CDR3 spans 20 amino acids. V shed 6 bases and J shed 0 bases, with 29 bases lying between them. The CDR3 reads CASSQLPEWVQGTMNTEAFF. Written as DNA, the CDR3 is TGTGCCAGCAGCCAACTACCGGAGTGGGTTCAGGGGACTATGAACACTGAAGCTTTCTTT.

The chain combines TRBV14 with TRBJ1-4, with a possible D match to TRBD1 (6 bases). V dropped 3 bases and J dropped 8 bases, with 19 bases sitting between them. The CDR3 runs 16 residues. The germline V gene encodes CDR1 SGHDN and CDR2 FVKESK. CDR3 sequence reads: CASSQDTGLVVEKLFF. The CDR3 coding sequence is TGTGCCAGCAGCCAGGACACAGGGCTCGTAGTCGAAAAACTGTTTTTT.

The chain recombines TRBV18 with TRBJ1-4, with TRBD1 identical over 8 bases. CDR3 size: 15 residues. Germline values: CDR1 KGHSH, CDR2 LQKENI. J gave up 6 bases and V 2 bases, and 5 bases lay outside the gene matches. CDR3 loop: CASSPWGQADEKLFF. DNA for the CDR3: TGTGCCAGCTCACCATGGGGACAGGCGGATGAAAAACTGTTTTTT.

V and J are TRBV5-1 and TRBJ2-7; D is possibly TRBD2 (5 bases). The V end was cut by 0 bases, the J end by 6 bases, with 13 bases between. Germline CDR1 reads SGHRS; CDR2 reads YFSETQ. The CDR3 has 14 residues. DNA for the CDR3: TGCGCCAGCAGCTTGGCCATCGGGAAGCCCGAGCAGTACTTC. It encodes CASSLAIGKPEQYF.

This clone has only one observation. V usage is TRBV6-2 or TRBV6-3 and J usage is TRBJ2-7, with D possibly TRBD2 on 6 matching bases. V gave up 2 bases and J gave up 3 bases, with 11 bases separating them. The germline gives CDR1 MNHEY, CDR2 SVGEGT. The CDR3 runs 14 residues. CDR3 loop: CASSYGGNLYEQYF. CDR3 nucleotide sequence: TGTGCCAGCAGTTACGGGGGGAATCTCTACGAGCAGTACTTC.

The chain carries TRBV14 and TRBJ1-6, with 7 bases matching TRBD1. V lost 4 bases and J lost 5; bases outside the gene matches: 8. From germline, CDR1 is SGHDN and CDR2 FVKESK. The CDR3 contains 16 residues. In DNA form, the CDR3 reads TGTGCCAGCAGCCCCCCGGGACAGAGGAATAATTCACCCCTCCACTTT. Protein: CASSPPGQRNNSPLHF.

The V gene is TRBV5-1, the J gene TRBJ1-2, with D possibly TRBD1 on 6 matching bases. Germline CDR1 SGHRS, CDR2 YFSETQ. The CDR3 runs 16 residues. Trimming removed 0 bases from V and 2 bases from J, with 14 bases in between. This CDR3 reads CASSLAGGALNYGYTF. The CDR3 region has the DNA TGCGCCAGCAGCTTGGCCGGGGGGGCCCTGAACTATGGCTACACCTTC.

V is TRBV5-1 and J is TRBJ2-3; D ambiguous. This CDR3 region has 15 residues. Looked up from germline, CDR1 is SGHRS and CDR2 is YFSETQ. Trimming left V 1 base short and J 0 bases short, with 9 bases between. CDR3 coding DNA: TGCGCCAGCAGCTTGCTATCTCGTAGCACAGATACGCAGTATTTT. Its translation: CASSLLSRSTDTQYF.

The V gene is TRBV5-6, the J gene TRBJ1-5; TRBD1 matches at 7 bases. The CDR3 totals 15 residues. Looked up from germline, CDR1 is SGHDT and CDR2 is YYEEEE. The J segment lost 4 bases and the V segment lost 2 bases, leaving 6 bases of the junction unmatched. The CDR3 spells CASSFLGDRNQPQHF. In nucleotides, the CDR3 is TGTGCCAGCAGCTTTTTGGGGGACAGAAATCAGCCCCAGCATTTT. Based on the CDR3 plus reference TRBV5-6 and TRBJ1-5, the full variable domain is DAGVTQSPTHLIKTRGQQVTLRCSPKSGHDTVSWYQQALGQGPQFIFQYYEEEERQRGNFPDRFSGHQFPNYSSELNVNALLLGDSALYLCASSFLGDRNQPQHFGDGTRLSIL.

V gene TRBV5-6 combines with J gene TRBJ1-1, with 8 bases lining up with TRBD1. CDR1 is SGHDT, CDR2 YYEEEE, per germline. Trimming took 1 base from V and 5 from J; bases not matched to a gene: 10. The CDR3 is 16 amino acids. The CDR3 DNA is TGTGCCAGCAGCTTGATATTCGGGACAGGCGGTACTGAAGCTTTCTTT. It is translated as CASSLIFGTGGTEAFF. Variable domain in full (rest from reference TRBV5-6 and TRBJ1-1): DAGVTQSPTHLIKTRGQQVTLRCSPKSGHDTVSWYQQALGQGPQFIFQYYEEEERQRGNFPDRFSGHQFPNYSSELNVNALLLGDSALYLCASSLIFGTGGTEAFFGQGTRLTVV.

The V and J genes are TRBV30 and TRBJ2-2; TRBD2 is a possible D gene (6 bases). The CDR3 totals 15 residues. CDR1 is GTSNPN, CDR2 SVGIG, per germline (reference sequence). The V end was cut by 5 bases, the J end by 0 bases, with 13 bases between. Here the CDR3 DNA reads TGTGCCTGGGACCCGGGACTGCCGAACACCGGGGAGCTGTTTTTT. Translation: CAWDPGLPNTGELFF.

The rearrangement joins TRBV19 to TRBJ2-3, with TRBD2 identical over 12 bases. V trimming: 6 bases; J trimming: 1 base; junction bases outside the gene matches: 5. The CDR3 covers 16 residues. Germline V gene data show CDR1 as LNHDA and CDR2 as SQIVND (reference sequence). The CDR3 DNA is TGTGCCAGTAGAGCCAGACTAGCGGGGGGCACAGATACGCAGTATTTT. Translation: CASRARLAGGTDTQYF.

This clone came up once. The rearrangement joins TRBV7-9 to TRBJ1-2; 9 nucleotides align to TRBD1. The CDR3 runs 14 residues. The ends lost 5 bases at V and 3 bases at J; junction bases unmatched: 4. CDR1 SEHNR and CDR2 FQNEAQ come from the germline V gene (reference sequence). CDR3 in amino acids: CASSLGTGYYGYTF. CDR3 nucleotide sequence: TGTGCCAGCAGCCTAGGGACAGGGTACTATGGCTACACCTTC.

The J gene is TRBJ1-1, the V gene TRBV5-1; 10 nucleotides align to TRBD1. Germline V gene lookup returns CDR1 SGHRS and CDR2 YFSETQ. The trim removed 5 bases at V and 0 bases at J, leaving 13 bases unmatched. This CDR3 is built from 18 residues. As DNA, the CDR3 is TGCGCCAGCAGACCACTCGCCGGGACAGGGGCCTTGAACACTGAAGCTTTCTTT. Its translation is CASRPLAGTGALNTEAFF.

This sequence joins TRBV7-2 and TRBJ1-1; 7 bases map to TRBD1. V gave up 5 bases and J gave up 3 bases; unmatched junction bases: 6. CDR3 length: 14 amino acids. CDR1 is SGHTA, CDR2 FQGNSA, per germline. CDR3 protein: CASSLQGLDTEAFF. The CDR3, as DNA: TGTGCCAGCAGCCTACAGGGGTTGGACACTGAAGCTTTCTTT.

The chain joins TRBV3-1 (or the pseudogene TRBV3-2) to TRBJ2-7; maybe TRBD2 (5 bases). There are 14 residues in the CDR3. V was shortened by 0 bases and J by 2 bases, with 8 bases between the two germline ends. Looked up from germline, CDR1 is LGHDT and CDR2 is YNNKEL (reference sequence). The CDR3 nucleotides read TGTGCCAGCAGCCAAGACTCACTAGCCTACGAGCAGTACTTC. The encoded protein is CASSQDSLAYEQYF.

The chain employs TRBV18 and TRBJ1-5; D is unclear. The germline gives CDR1 KGHSH, CDR2 LQKENI. Trimming pared 0 bases from V and 7 bases from J, leaving 10 bases between. This CDR3 is built from 14 residues. CDR3 bases: TGTGCCAGCTCACCACCGGCAGTGGGCCAGCCCCAGCATTTT. Translating gives CASSPPAVGQPQHF.

J is TRBJ1-5 and V is TRBV6-6; unclear D gene. The CDR3 is 16 amino acids. V lost 2 bases and J 5 bases, leaving 16 bases between the germline ends. The germline V gene encodes CDR1 MNHNY and CDR2 SVGAGI (reference sequence). CDR3 amino acids: CASSYTELTRDQPQHF. CDR3 nucleotide sequence: TGTGCCAGCAGTTACACAGAGTTGACACGCGATCAGCCCCAGCATTTT.